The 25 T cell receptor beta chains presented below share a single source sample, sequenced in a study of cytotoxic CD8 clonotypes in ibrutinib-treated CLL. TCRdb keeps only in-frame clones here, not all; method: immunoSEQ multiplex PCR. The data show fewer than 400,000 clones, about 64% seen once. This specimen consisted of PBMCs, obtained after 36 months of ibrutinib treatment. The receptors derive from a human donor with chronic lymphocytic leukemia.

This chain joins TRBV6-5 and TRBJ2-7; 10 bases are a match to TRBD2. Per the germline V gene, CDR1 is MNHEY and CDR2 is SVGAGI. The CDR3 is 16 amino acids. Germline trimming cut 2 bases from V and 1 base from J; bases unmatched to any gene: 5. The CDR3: CASSYAGLAESYEQYF. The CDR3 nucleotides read TGTGCCAGCAGTTACGCTGGACTAGCGGAATCCTACGAGCAGTACTTC.

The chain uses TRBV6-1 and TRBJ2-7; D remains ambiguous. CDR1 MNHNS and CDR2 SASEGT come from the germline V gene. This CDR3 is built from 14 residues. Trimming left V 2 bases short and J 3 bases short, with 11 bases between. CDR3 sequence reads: CASSEQKAIYEQYF. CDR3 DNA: TGTGCCAGCAGTGAACAGAAAGCAATCTACGAGCAGTACTTC.

CDR3 DNA: TGCAGCGTTGAAGATCTTCGGCTAGCGGGAGGGCCCGGGCAGTTCTTC. Protein sequence: CSVEDLRLAGGPGQFF. This chain uses TRBV29-1 with TRBJ2-1, with 12 positions matching TRBD2. Germline trimming cut 0 bases from V and 12 bases from J; bases unmatched to any gene: 12. CDR1 is SQVTM and CDR2 is ANQGSEA in the germline V gene. This CDR3 is 16 amino acids long.

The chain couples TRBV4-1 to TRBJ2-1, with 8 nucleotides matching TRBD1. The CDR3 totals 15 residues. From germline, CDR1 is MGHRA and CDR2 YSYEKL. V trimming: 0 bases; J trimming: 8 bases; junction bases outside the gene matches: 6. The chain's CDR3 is CASSQDPGGLDEQFF. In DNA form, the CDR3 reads TGCGCCAGCAGCCAAGATCCAGGGGGCTTGGATGAGCAGTTCTTC.

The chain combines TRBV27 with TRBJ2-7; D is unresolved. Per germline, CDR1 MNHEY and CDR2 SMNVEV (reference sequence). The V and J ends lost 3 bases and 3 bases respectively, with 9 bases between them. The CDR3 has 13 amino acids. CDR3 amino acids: CASSLGSHYEQYF. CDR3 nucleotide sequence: TGTGCCAGCAGTTTGGGCAGCCACTACGAGCAGTACTTC.

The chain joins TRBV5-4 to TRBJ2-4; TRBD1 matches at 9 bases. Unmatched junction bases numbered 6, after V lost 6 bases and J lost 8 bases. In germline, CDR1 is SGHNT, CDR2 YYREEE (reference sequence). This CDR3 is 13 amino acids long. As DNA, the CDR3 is TGTGCCAGCACCGACGGACAGGGGTACATTCAGTACTTC. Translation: CASTDGQGYIQYF.

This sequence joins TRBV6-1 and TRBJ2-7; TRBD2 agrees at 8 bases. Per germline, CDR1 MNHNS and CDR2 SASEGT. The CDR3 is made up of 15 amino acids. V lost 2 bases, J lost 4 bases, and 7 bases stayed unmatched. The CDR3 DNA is TGTGCCAGCAGTGAACTTTTTCTAGCGGGTTACGAGCAGTACTTC. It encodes CASSELFLAGYEQYF.

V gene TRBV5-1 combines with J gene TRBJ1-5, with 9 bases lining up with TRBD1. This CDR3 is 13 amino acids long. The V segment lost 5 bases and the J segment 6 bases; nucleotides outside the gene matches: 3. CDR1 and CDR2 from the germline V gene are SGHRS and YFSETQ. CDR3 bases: TGCGCCAGCAGATCGGACAGGGGTCAGCCCCAGCATTTT. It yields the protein CASRSDRGQPQHF.

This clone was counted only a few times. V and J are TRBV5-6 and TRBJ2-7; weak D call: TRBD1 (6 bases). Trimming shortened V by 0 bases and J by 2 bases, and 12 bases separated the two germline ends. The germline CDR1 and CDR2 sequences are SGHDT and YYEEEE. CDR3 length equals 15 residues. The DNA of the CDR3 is TGTGCCAGCAGCTTGGGGGGACATACCCCCTACGAGCAGTACTTC. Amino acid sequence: CASSLGGHTPYEQYF.

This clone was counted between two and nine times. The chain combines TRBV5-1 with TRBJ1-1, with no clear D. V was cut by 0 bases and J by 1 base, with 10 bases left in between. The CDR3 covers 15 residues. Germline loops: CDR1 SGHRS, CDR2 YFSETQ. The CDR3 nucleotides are TGCGCCAGCAGCTTGGGCAGTCAGTGGAACACTGAAGCTTTCTTT. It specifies CASSLGSQWNTEAFF.

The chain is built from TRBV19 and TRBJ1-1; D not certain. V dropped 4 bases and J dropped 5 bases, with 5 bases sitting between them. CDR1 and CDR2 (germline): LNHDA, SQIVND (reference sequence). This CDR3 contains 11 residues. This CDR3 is CASSTETEAFF. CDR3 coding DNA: TGTGCCAGTAGTACCGAAACTGAAGCTTTCTTT.

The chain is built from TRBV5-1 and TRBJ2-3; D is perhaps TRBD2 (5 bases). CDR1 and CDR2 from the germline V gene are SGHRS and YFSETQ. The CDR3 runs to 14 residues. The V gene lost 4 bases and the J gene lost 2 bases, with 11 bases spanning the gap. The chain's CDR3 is CASSVASITDTQYF. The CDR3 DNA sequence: TGCGCCAGCAGCGTAGCGTCCATCACAGATACGCAGTATTTT.

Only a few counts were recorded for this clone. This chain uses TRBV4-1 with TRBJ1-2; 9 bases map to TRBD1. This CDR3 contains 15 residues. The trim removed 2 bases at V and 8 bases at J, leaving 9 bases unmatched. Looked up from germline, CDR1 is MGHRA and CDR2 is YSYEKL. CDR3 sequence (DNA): TGCGCCAGCAGCCAAAGCCGGACAGGGGATAGAGGCTACACCTTC. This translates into CASSQSRTGDRGYTF.

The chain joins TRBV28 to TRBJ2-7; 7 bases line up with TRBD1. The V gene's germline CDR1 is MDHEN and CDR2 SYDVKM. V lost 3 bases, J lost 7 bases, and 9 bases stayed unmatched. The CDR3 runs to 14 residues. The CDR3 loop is CASSFGQALREQYF. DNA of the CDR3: TGTGCCAGCAGTTTCGGACAGGCACTGAGAGAGCAGTACTTC.

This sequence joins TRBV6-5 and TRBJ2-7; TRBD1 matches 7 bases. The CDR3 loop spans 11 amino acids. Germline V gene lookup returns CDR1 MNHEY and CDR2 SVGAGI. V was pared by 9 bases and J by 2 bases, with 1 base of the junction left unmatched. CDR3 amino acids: CASDRAYEQYF. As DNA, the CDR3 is TGTGCCAGTGACAGGGCCTACGAGCAGTACTTC.

The chain's CDR3 is CATSRDRPAGYNEQFF. The CDR3 DNA reads TGTGCCACCAGCAGAGATAGGCCAGCGGGGTACAATGAGCAGTTCTTC. The rearrangement joins TRBV15 to TRBJ2-1; 7 nucleotides line up with TRBD2. CDR3 size: 16 residues. V was pared by 0 bases and J by 4 bases, with 6 bases of the junction left unmatched. Germline values: CDR1 LNHNV, CDR2 YYDKDF (reference sequence).

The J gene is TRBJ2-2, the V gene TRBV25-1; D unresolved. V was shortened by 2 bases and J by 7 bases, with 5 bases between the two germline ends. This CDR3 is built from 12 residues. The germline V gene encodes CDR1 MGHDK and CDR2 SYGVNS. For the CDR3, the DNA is TGTGCCAGCAGTGAAAAGGACGGGGAGCTGTTTTTT. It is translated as CASSEKDGELFF. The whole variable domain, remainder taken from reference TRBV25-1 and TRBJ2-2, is EADIYQTPRYLVIGTGKKITLECSQTMGHDKMYWYQQDPGMELHLIHYSYGVNSTEKGDLSSESTVSRIRTEHFPLTLESARPSHTSQYLCASSEKDGELFFGEGSRLTVL.

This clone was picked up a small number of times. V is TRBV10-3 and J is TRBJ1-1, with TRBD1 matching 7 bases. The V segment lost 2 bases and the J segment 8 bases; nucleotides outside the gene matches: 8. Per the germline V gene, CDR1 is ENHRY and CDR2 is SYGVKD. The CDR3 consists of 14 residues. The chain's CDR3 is CAISEALTGPEAFF. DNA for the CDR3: TGTGCCATCAGTGAGGCCCTGACAGGGCCCGAAGCTTTCTTT.

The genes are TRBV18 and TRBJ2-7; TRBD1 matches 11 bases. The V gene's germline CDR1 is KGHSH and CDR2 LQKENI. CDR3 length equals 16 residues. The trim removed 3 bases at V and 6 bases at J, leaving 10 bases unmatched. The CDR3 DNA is TGTGCCAGCTCACCCTGGACAGGGGGCGCATCAGGCGAGCAGTACTTC. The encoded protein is CASSPWTGGASGEQYF.

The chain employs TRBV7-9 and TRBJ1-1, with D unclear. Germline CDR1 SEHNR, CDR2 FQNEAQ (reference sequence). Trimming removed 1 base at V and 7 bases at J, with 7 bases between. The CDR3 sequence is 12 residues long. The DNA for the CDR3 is TGTGCCAGCAGCTTAGGGCAGAATGAAGCTTTCTTT. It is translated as CASSLGQNEAFF.

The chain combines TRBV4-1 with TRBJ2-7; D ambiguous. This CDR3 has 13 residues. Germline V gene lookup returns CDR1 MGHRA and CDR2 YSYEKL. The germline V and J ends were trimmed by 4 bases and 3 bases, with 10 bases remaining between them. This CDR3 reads CASSLRRNYEQYF. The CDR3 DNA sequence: TGCGCCAGCAGCCTACGGCGGAACTACGAGCAGTACTTC.

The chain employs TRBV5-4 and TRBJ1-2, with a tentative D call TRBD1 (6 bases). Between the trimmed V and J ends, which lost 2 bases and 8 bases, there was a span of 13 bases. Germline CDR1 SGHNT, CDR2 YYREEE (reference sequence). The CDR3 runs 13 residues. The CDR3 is CASSLSGGTGYTF. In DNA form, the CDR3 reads TGTGCCAGCAGCTTATCGGGGGGCACCGGCTACACCTTC.

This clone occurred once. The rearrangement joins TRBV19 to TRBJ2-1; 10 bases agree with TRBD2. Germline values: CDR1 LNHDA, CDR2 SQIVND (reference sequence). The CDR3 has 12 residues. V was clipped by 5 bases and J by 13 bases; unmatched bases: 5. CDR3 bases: TGTGCCAGTAGTCTGGTAGCGGGGGGCCAGTTCTTC. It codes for CASSLVAGGQFF.

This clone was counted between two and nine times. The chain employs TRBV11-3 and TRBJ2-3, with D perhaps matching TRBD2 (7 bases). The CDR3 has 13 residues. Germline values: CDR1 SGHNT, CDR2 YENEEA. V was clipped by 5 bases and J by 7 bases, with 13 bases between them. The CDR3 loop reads CASSPTGGHTQYF. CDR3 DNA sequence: TGTGCCAGCAGCCCCACCGGGGGGCATACGCAGTATTTT. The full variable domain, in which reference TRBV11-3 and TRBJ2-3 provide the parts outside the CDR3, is EAGVVQSPRYKIIEKKQPVAFWCNPISGHNTLYWYLQNLGQGPELLIRYENEEAVDDSQLPKDRFSAERLKGVDSTLKIQPAELGDSAVYLCASSPTGGHTQYFGPGTRLTVL.

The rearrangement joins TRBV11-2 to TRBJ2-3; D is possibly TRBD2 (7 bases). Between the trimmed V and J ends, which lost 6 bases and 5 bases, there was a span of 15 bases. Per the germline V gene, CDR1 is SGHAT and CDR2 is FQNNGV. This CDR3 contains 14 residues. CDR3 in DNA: TGTGCCAGCAGGGAGCCGGGGGGCCGAGATACGCAGTATTTT. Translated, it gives CASREPGGRDTQYF.